A single sample gave rise to the 20 T cell receptor beta chains below, sequenced in a study of blood T cells in healthy people across ages. Combining a sample-barcoded 5' primer with a J-beta primer mix, a second PCR ran for about 6 to 11 cycles. TCRdb re-called the 5' RACE reads with MiXCR, one entry per CDR3 protein. The sample holds about 720,000 distinct CDR3 sequences, around a quarter seen once. A further study also used this sample, focusing on T cells of mothers and their children.

Sequenced input: blood. These receptors originate from a boy aged 5-17 years in good health.

A few counts support this clonotype. The chain has TRBV20-1 and TRBJ1-2; D gene unclear. Germline-derived CDR1 and CDR2 are DFQATT and SNEGSKA (reference sequence). The CDR3 length is 14 residues. The V and J ends lost 1 base and 3 bases respectively, with 12 bases between them. The CDR3 loop reads CSARAAPEDYGYTF. As DNA, the CDR3 is TGCAGTGCTAGAGCAGCACCAGAGGACTATGGCTACACCTTC.

This clonotype was seen more than once but under ten times. V gene TRBV11-1 combines with J gene TRBJ2-7; 8 bases are shared with TRBD2. The CDR3 has 22 residues. The J segment lost 6 bases and the V segment lost 1 base, leaving 29 bases of the junction unmatched. Germline V gene lookup returns CDR1 SGHAT and CDR2 FQDESV (reference sequence). The DNA of the CDR3 is TGTGCCAGCAGCTTAGAGGGGAGCGGGAGAACCGAACGTCTATTGGTGCTGGGCGAGCAGTACTTC. The encoded protein is CASSLEGSGRTERLLVLGEQYF.

This clonotype came up once. J is TRBJ1-2 and V is TRBV6-6; D gene uncertain. V dropped 5 bases and J dropped 1 base, with 11 bases sitting between them. Germline lookup yields CDR1 MNHNY and CDR2 SVGAGI (reference sequence). The CDR3 length is 14 residues. The CDR3 DNA reads TGTGCCAGCAGTCCGATGACGGATAACTATGGCTACACCTTC. The encoded protein is CASSPMTDNYGYTF.

This chain joins TRBV28 and TRBJ2-7, with TRBD1 as a possible D gene (6 bases). The CDR3 spans 14 residues. Germline-derived CDR1 and CDR2 are MDHEN and SYDVKM. V lost 5 bases, J lost 5 bases, and 16 bases lay in between. Written as DNA, the CDR3 is TGTGCCAGCAGTGGCGGGCAGGGGTCGAACGAGCAGTACTTC. Protein: CASSGGQGSNEQYF. The whole variable domain, filled in from reference TRBV28 and TRBJ2-7, reads DVKVTQSSRYLVKRTGEKVFLECVQDMDHENMFWYRQDPGLGLRLIYFSYDVKMKEKGDIPEGYSVSREKKERFSLILESASTNQTSMYLCASSGGQGSNEQYFGPGTRLTVT.

The V call is TRBV20-1, the J call TRBJ2-5; TRBD2 matches at 12 bases. The CDR3 covers 15 residues. Germline assignment: CDR1 DFQATT and CDR2 SNEGSKA (reference sequence). Trimming removed 5 bases from V and 5 bases from J; junction bases left unmatched: 9. CDR3 residues: CSAAAASGRAETQYF. In nucleotides, the CDR3 is TGCAGTGCTGCTGCGGCTAGCGGGAGGGCCGAGACCCAGTACTTC.

This clonotype was counted a few times. The chain has TRBV18 and TRBJ1-5; no clear D. The CDR3 sequence is 15 residues long. Trimming removed 6 bases from V and 4 bases from J, with 16 bases in between. Germline V lookup: CDR1 KGHSH, CDR2 LQKENI. CDR3 loop: CASSTSPDLNQPQHF. Written as DNA, the CDR3 is TGTGCCAGCTCCACGTCCCCAGATTTAAATCAGCCCCAGCATTTT.

V usage is TRBV5-1 and J usage is TRBJ2-5; 14 bases line up with TRBD2. V shed 4 bases and J 1 base; nucleotides not matched to a gene: 6. CDR3 length: 17 residues. The germline V gene encodes CDR1 SGHRS and CDR2 YFSETQ. Here the CDR3 reads CASSPETSGGAQETQYF. In DNA, the CDR3 is TGCGCCAGCAGCCCGGAGACTAGCGGGGGGGCCCAAGAGACCCAGTACTTC.

This clonotype was picked up a small number of times. The chain uses TRBV7-9 and TRBJ2-5; possibly TRBD2 for D (5 bases). Germline loops: CDR1 SEHNR, CDR2 FQNEAQ (reference sequence). The CDR3 length is 14 residues. V gave up 1 base and J gave up 9 bases, with 15 bases separating them. This chain's CDR3 is CASSLGAGRGSQYF. The DNA of the CDR3 is TGTGCCAGCAGCTTAGGTGCAGGCCGAGGGTCCCAGTACTTC. The full variable domain, rest sourced from reference TRBV7-9 and TRBJ2-5, is DTGVSQNPRHKITKRGQNVTFRCDPISEHNRLYWYRQTLGQGPEFLTYFQNEAQLEKSRLLSDRFSAERPKGSFSTLEIQRTEQGDSAMYLCASSLGAGRGSQYFGPGTRLLVL.

The chain links TRBV29-1 to TRBJ2-5, with TRBD1 matching over 11 bases. The DNA matches TRBJ2-7 better at its end, which makes the J call doubtful. The germline V gene encodes CDR1 SQVTM and CDR2 ANQGSEA. This CDR3 comprises 15 residues. The CDR3 protein is CSVEDTGTGGNEQYF. Here the CDR3 DNA reads TGCAGCGTTGAAGACACCGGGACAGGGGGTAACGAGCAGTACTTC.

The rearrangement joins TRBV28 to TRBJ1-2; a possible D gene is TRBD1 (5 bases). The CDR3 covers 12 residues. Trimming removed 7 bases from V and 5 bases from J, with 11 bases in between. Germline CDR1 and CDR2: MDHEN and SYDVKM. In DNA, the CDR3 is TGTGCCAGCACCGGGTGGGGGTATGGCTACACCTTC. This codes for CASTGWGYGYTF.

This clonotype was observed a handful of times. This chain uses TRBV7-2 with TRBJ2-1; the match to TRBD1 covers 9 bases. The DNA end is more similar to TRBJ2-7, so the J call may be wrong. This CDR3 is built from 15 residues. Germline loops: CDR1 SGHTA, CDR2 FQGNSA. CDR3 in DNA: TGTGCCAGCAGCCCGTGGACAGGGGTTGGCTACGAGCAGTACTTC. This codes for CASSPWTGVGYEQYF.

This clonotype was observed a handful of times. The rearrangement uses TRBV5-1 and TRBJ2-1; D uncertain. The CDR3 consists of 11 residues. CDR1 SGHRS and CDR2 YFSETQ come from the germline V gene. Deletions cut 3 bases from V and 5 bases from J, with 3 bases between. The CDR3 DNA reads TGCGCCAGCAGCTATGACAATGAGCAGTTCTTC. Translation gives CASSYDNEQFF.

The gene calls are TRBV7-2 and TRBJ2-7; TRBD1 matches at 9 bases. The CDR3 has 15 residues. Germline-derived CDR1 and CDR2 are SGHTA and FQGNSA. After removal of 0 bases from V and 4 bases from J, the junction contained 4 bases not matched to a gene. The CDR3 DNA reads as TGTGCCAGCAGCTTAGCTGGGGACAGGGTTTACGAGCAGTACTTC. Its protein product is CASSLAGDRVYEQYF.

This clonotype was recorded many times. J is TRBJ1-1 and V is TRBV19, with TRBD1 as a possible D gene (6 bases). The CDR3 has 14 amino acids. The germline V and J ends were trimmed by 6 bases and 1 base, with 12 bases remaining between them. Germline V gives CDR1 LNHDA, CDR2 SQIVND (reference sequence). This CDR3 is CASSLRGANTEAFF. CDR3 nucleotide sequence: TGTGCCAGTAGCCTCAGGGGTGCGAACACTGAAGCTTTCTTT.

This clonotype was picked up a small number of times. In DNA, the CDR3 is TGTGCCAGCAGCCAAGATCGGACTAGCGGGAGAACAGATACGCAGTATTTT. This sequence encodes CASSQDRTSGRTDTQYF. J is TRBJ2-3 and V is TRBV3-1; 13 bases fit TRBD2. Germline values: CDR1 LGHDT, CDR2 YNNKEL (reference sequence). The CDR3 extends over 17 amino acids. The V segment lost 0 bases and the J segment 3 bases; nucleotides outside the gene matches: 3.

The CDR3 spells CSASGGYTF. CDR3 bases: TGCAGTGCCAGTGGAGGCTACACCTTC. The rearrangement links TRBV20-1 to TRBJ1-2; D is undetermined. The V and J ends lost 6 bases and 8 bases respectively, with 7 bases between them. The V gene's germline CDR1 is DFQATT and CDR2 SNEGSKA (reference sequence). This CDR3 has 9 amino acids.

This clonotype showed up just a few times. The chain couples TRBV5-1 to TRBJ2-3; D remains unclear. The CDR3 spans 14 residues. V lost 1 base, J lost 6 bases, and 12 bases lay in between. Germline CDR1 reads SGHRS; CDR2 reads YFSETQ. The CDR3 nucleotides read TGCGCCAGCAGCTTGTCTGACCCCGGGGATACGCAGTATTTT. This translates into CASSLSDPGDTQYF.

The chain recombines TRBV9 with TRBJ2-1, with D perhaps matching TRBD1 (6 bases). This CDR3 spans 15 amino acids. Germline V gene lookup returns CDR1 SGDLS and CDR2 YYNGEE. Trimming took 4 bases from V and 4 from J, leaving 15 bases between them. In nucleotides, the CDR3 is TGTGCCAGCAGCCCCCGGGACAACAAATACAATGAGCAGTTCTTC. Residues: CASSPRDNKYNEQFF.

This clonotype was detected only a few times. The chain combines TRBV19 with TRBJ2-6, with 8 bases identical to TRBD2. The CDR3 is 15 residues long. J was trimmed by 0 bases and V by 10 bases; bases with no gene match: 5. Germline V lookup: CDR1 LNHDA, CDR2 SQIVND (reference sequence). The CDR3 loop is CATGRVSSGANVLTF. Here the CDR3 DNA reads TGTGCCACCGGGAGGGTTAGCTCTGGGGCCAACGTCCTGACTTTC.

The chain carries TRBV3-1 and TRBJ1-3; D call uncertain. This CDR3 has 13 amino acids. Trimming shortened V by 4 bases and J by 4 bases, and 8 bases separated the two germline ends. The germline gives CDR1 LGHDT, CDR2 YNNKEL (reference sequence). The CDR3 reads CASSPNGGNTIYF. The CDR3 nucleotides are TGTGCCAGCAGCCCCAATGGGGGAAACACCATATATTTT.